The clone carrying this TCR beta chain was seen a few times. Germline loops: CDR1 SGHTA, CDR2 FQGNSA. This CDR3 is built from 14 residues. Trimming shortened V by 6 bases and J by 9 bases, and 18 bases separated the two germline ends. Unique molecular identifiers were attached to individual cDNA molecules. TCRdb fed the 5' RACE reads into MiXCR, producing one record per CDR3 protein. The sample records about 33,000 distinct CDR3 sequences, just under 4% being singletons. This entry is derived from a study of early T cells in non-severe SARS-CoV-2 infection. Background on the study: Sequencing targeted bulk RNA from unsorted whole blood, leaving chains unpaired.

This TCR derives from an adult who was a healthcare worker with PCR-confirmed SARS-CoV-2 infection or an uninfected control (not recorded which). The sample comprised whole blood. This chain connects TRBV7-2 to TRBJ2-1; D gene uncertain. CDR3 protein: CASRPPSPLGEQFF. The CDR3 nucleotides read TGTGCCAGCAGGCCCCCATCTCCCCTAGGTGAGCAGTTCTTC.